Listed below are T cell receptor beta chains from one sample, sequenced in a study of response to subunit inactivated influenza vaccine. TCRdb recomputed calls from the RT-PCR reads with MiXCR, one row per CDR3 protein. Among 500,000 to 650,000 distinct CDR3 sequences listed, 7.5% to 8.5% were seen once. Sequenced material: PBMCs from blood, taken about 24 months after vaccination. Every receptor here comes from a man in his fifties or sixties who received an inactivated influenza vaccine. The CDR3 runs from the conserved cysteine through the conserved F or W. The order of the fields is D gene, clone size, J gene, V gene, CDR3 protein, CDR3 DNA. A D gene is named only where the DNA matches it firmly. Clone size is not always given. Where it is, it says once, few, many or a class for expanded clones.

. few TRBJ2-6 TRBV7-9 CASSLESGAANVLTF TGTGCCAGCAGCCTGGAGTCAGGGGCTGCCAACGTCCTGACTTTC
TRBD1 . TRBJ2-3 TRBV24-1 CATSDWDRVGSDTQYF TGTGCCACCAGTGATTGGGACAGGGTTGGATCAGATACGCAGTATTTT
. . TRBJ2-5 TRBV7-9 CASSPDRFPETQYF TGTGCCAGCAGCCCCGACAGATTTCCAGAGACCCAGTACTTC
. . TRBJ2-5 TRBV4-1 CASSQDRVETQYF TGCGCCAGCAGCCAAGATCGGGTCGAGACCCAGTACTTC
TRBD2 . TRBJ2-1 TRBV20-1 CSASIDQSGSKFF TGCAGTGCTAGCATCGACCAAAGCGGGAGTAAGTTCTTC
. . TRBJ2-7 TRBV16 CASSHDLAYEQYF TGTGCCAGCAGCCATGACTTAGCCTACGAGCAGTACTTC
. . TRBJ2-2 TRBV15 CATSRSTGELFF TGTGCCACCAGCAGGAGCACCGGGGAGCTGTTTTTT
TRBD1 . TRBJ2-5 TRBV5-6 CASSSGTGAVVETQYF TGTGCCAGCAGCTCAGGGACAGGGGCCGTGGTAGAGACCCAGTACTTC
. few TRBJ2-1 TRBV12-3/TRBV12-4 CASSRPGDYNEQFF TGTGCCAGCAGTCGTCCTGGTGATTACAATGAGCAGTTCTTC
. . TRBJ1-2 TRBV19 CASSFREVTARRGYTF TGTGCCAGTAGTTTCCGGGAGGTCACGGCGAGGCGTGGCTACACCTTC
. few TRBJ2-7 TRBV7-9 CASTPGAGAHEQYF TGTGCCAGCACCCCTGGCGCAGGGGCACACGAGCAGTACTTC
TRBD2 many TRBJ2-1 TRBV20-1 CSARPGLAGVGEQFF TGCAGTGCAAGACCGGGACTAGCGGGAGTGGGTGAGCAGTTCTTC
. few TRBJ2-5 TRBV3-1 CATQGYETQYF TGTGCCACCCAGGGATATGAGACCCAGTACTTC
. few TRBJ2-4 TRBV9 CASSVDSGNIQYF TGTGCCAGCAGCGTAGACTCGGGGAACATTCAGTACTTC
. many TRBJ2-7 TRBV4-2 CASSQDSSTGQYF TGTGCCAGCAGCCAAGATAGTTCGACAGGGCAGTACTTC
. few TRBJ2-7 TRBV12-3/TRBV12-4 CASSLAGVIEQYF TGTGCCAGCAGTTTAGCGGGAGTAATCGAGCAGTACTTC
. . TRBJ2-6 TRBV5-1 CASSAETYGANVLTF TGCGCCAGCAGCGCCGAGACGTATGGGGCCAACGTCCTGACTTTC
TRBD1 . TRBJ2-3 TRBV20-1 CSAPRDRSTDTQYF TGCAGTGCCCCAAGGGACAGGAGCACAGATACGCAGTATTTT
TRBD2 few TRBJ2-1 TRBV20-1 CSARAPSGTEQFF TGCAGTGCTAGAGCCCCTAGCGGGACCGAGCAGTTCTTC
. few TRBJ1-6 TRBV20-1 CSARVGSTYNSPLHF TGCAGTGCTAGAGTTGGGTCTACCTATAATTCACCCCTCCACTTT
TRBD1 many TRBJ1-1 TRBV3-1 CASSPLTGLNTEAFF TGTGCCAGCAGTCCCCTGACAGGGCTGAACACTGAAGCTTTCTTT
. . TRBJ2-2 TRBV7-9 CASSLAQGSVTGELFF TGTGCCAGCAGCTTAGCGCAGGGTTCGGTTACCGGGGAGCTGTTTTTT